This is a list of T cell receptor beta chains from one sample in a study of post-analysis software for immune sequencing data. TCRdb re-called the PCR reads through MiXCR, storing one row per CDR3 protein. Found here are about 800,000 distinct CDR3 sequences, just under 30% of them singletons; the top ten hold more than 0.45%. Sequenced material: blood. These receptors all come from a girl aged 10 to 17 with multiple sclerosis. Both conserved end residues are part of each CDR3. Fields, in order: V gene, D gene, J gene, clone size, CDR3 DNA, CDR3 protein. A D gene is named only where the DNA matches it firmly. Expanded clones get a size class; other rows say once, few or many, or leave the size out.

v_gene: TRBV6-2/TRBV6-3; d_gene: -; j_gene: TRBJ2-7; abundance: -; CDR3nt: TGTGCCAGCAGTTACGGGGCCTACTCCTACGAGCAGTACTTC; CDR3aa: CASSYGAYSYEQYF
v_gene: TRBV7-2; d_gene: TRBD2; j_gene: TRBJ2-7; abundance: -; CDR3nt: TGTGCCAGCAGCTTCAGGGCTAGCGGGGGCTACTCCTACGAGCAGTACTTC; CDR3aa: CASSFRASGGYSYEQYF
v_gene: TRBV7-2; d_gene: -; j_gene: TRBJ2-3; abundance: many; CDR3nt: TGTGCCAGCAGCTTAGAGGCTAGCCCTAGCACAGATACGCAGTATTTT; CDR3aa: CASSLEASPSTDTQYF
v_gene: TRBV2; d_gene: TRBD2; j_gene: TRBJ2-1; abundance: -; CDR3nt: TGTGCCCGCAGTGAAGATGAGCGGGGGAGCTCCTACAATGAGCAGTTCTTC; CDR3aa: CARSEDERGSSYNEQFF
v_gene: TRBV4-1; d_gene: -; j_gene: TRBJ2-7; abundance: -; CDR3nt: TGCGCCAGCAGCCAAGGTCCGGGCCCAGGGACCTACGAGCAGTACTTC; CDR3aa: CASSQGPGPGTYEQYF
v_gene: TRBV20-1; d_gene: TRBD2; j_gene: TRBJ2-1; abundance: -; CDR3nt: TGCAGTGCTAGACCAACTAGCGTAGACTCCTACAATGAGCAGTTCTTC; CDR3aa: CSARPTSVDSYNEQFF
v_gene: TRBV2; d_gene: -; j_gene: TRBJ2-5; abundance: -; CDR3nt: TGTGCCAGCAGTGAAATGGTGAGGAAGACCCAGTACTTC; CDR3aa: CASSEMVRKTQYF
v_gene: TRBV12-5; d_gene: -; j_gene: TRBJ2-1; abundance: -; CDR3nt: TGTGCTAGTGGTTTGGCCTCCGGGGTAGGTGATAATGAGCAGTTCTTC; CDR3aa: CASGLASGVGDNEQFF
v_gene: TRBV12-3/TRBV12-4; d_gene: -; j_gene: TRBJ2-1; abundance: few; CDR3nt: TGTGCCAGCAGTCCCCAGACACTTGGACAGTTCTTC; CDR3aa: CASSPQTLGQFF
v_gene: TRBV6-2/TRBV6-3; d_gene: -; j_gene: TRBJ2-1; abundance: -; CDR3nt: TGTGCCAGCAGTTACTCGATTCTAGGCAATGAGCAGTTCTTC; CDR3aa: CASSYSILGNEQFF
v_gene: TRBV12-5; d_gene: -; j_gene: TRBJ2-1; abundance: -; CDR3nt: TGTGCTAGTGGTTTGCCCCGGGGTGAAGAGACCCAGTTCTTC; CDR3aa: CASGLPRGEETQFF
v_gene: TRBV5-4; d_gene: TRBD2; j_gene: TRBJ2-5; abundance: few; CDR3nt: TGTGCCAGCAGCCGCGAACCCGGGACTAGCGGGAGGGAGACCCAGTACTTC; CDR3aa: CASSREPGTSGRETQYF
v_gene: TRBV27; d_gene: -; j_gene: TRBJ2-3; abundance: few; CDR3nt: TGTGCCAGCAGTTTAGTCCCCGGGAAGACAGATACGCAGTATTTT; CDR3aa: CASSLVPGKTDTQYF
v_gene: TRBV27; d_gene: -; j_gene: TRBJ1-1; abundance: -; CDR3nt: TGTGCCAGCAGTTTAGCCACTAGAATGGGGCCGTCTGAAGCTTTCTTT; CDR3aa: CASSLATRMGPSEAFF
v_gene: TRBV20-1; d_gene: TRBD2; j_gene: TRBJ2-1; abundance: few; CDR3nt: TGCAGTGCTAGGGATGCTAGCGGGCCAGCCGGTTCCTACAATGAGCAGTTCTTC; CDR3aa: CSARDASGPAGSYNEQFF
v_gene: TRBV20-1; d_gene: -; j_gene: TRBJ2-7; abundance: few; CDR3nt: TGCAGTGCTAGAAGCCCCGTAGGCAAGCAGTACTTC; CDR3aa: CSARSPVGKQYF
v_gene: TRBV20-1; d_gene: -; j_gene: TRBJ2-3; abundance: -; CDR3nt: TGCAGTGCTAGAGGGGGACGCACAGATACGCAGTATTTT; CDR3aa: CSARGGRTDTQYF
v_gene: TRBV12-3/TRBV12-4; d_gene: -; j_gene: TRBJ1-5; abundance: -; CDR3nt: TGTGCCAGCAGTTTACGCCCTGCAGATCAGCCCCAGCATTTT; CDR3aa: CASSLRPADQPQHF
v_gene: TRBV7-2; d_gene: TRBD2; j_gene: TRBJ2-1; abundance: -; CDR3nt: TGTGCCAGCAGCACAACTAGCGTCTCCCCCTACAATGGGCAGTTCTTC; CDR3aa: CASSTTSVSPYNGQFF
v_gene: TRBV6-5; d_gene: TRBD1; j_gene: TRBJ1-6; abundance: -; CDR3nt: TGTGCCAGCAGTTACCGTCCAGGGGGATATTCACCCCTCCACTTT; CDR3aa: CASSYRPGGYSPLHF
v_gene: TRBV24-1; d_gene: TRBD2; j_gene: TRBJ2-1; abundance: few; CDR3nt: TGTGCCACCAGTGGCGGGAGGGGTTACAATGAGCAGTTCTTC; CDR3aa: CATSGGRGYNEQFF
v_gene: TRBV28; d_gene: -; j_gene: TRBJ2-7; abundance: few; CDR3nt: TGTGCCAGCAGTCAAGCCCTTCGGGGTCCGGGACACCCCTACGAGCAGTACTTC; CDR3aa: CASSQALRGPGHPYEQYF
v_gene: TRBV28; d_gene: -; j_gene: TRBJ2-1; abundance: -; CDR3nt: TGTGCCAGCAGTTCCCGGAACAATGAGCAGTTCTTC; CDR3aa: CASSSRNNEQFF
v_gene: TRBV28; d_gene: -; j_gene: TRBJ2-5; abundance: -; CDR3nt: TGTGCCAGCAGTCCTTTGGCAGAAGCCTACAATGAGCAGTACTTC; CDR3aa: CASSPLAEAYNEQYF
v_gene: TRBV15; d_gene: -; j_gene: TRBJ2-3; abundance: many; CDR3nt: TGTGCCACCAGCAGACCTTCCCGGGACTCTTACACAGATACGCAGTATTTT; CDR3aa: CATSRPSRDSYTDTQYF
v_gene: TRBV5-1; d_gene: TRBD2; j_gene: TRBJ2-1; abundance: few; CDR3nt: TGCGCCAGCAGGACTAGCGGGGCCTACAATGAGCAGTTCTTC; CDR3aa: CASRTSGAYNEQFF
v_gene: TRBV11-2; d_gene: TRBD1; j_gene: TRBJ1-2; abundance: -; CDR3nt: TGTGCCAGCAGCCCCCAGGGGGATCAGTTCTATGGCTACACCTTC; CDR3aa: CASSPQGDQFYGYTF
v_gene: TRBV7-2; d_gene: -; j_gene: TRBJ2-5; abundance: -; CDR3nt: TGTGCCAGCAGCTTAGACTATGGTAGGATCCAAGAGACCCAGTACTTC; CDR3aa: CASSLDYGRIQETQYF
v_gene: TRBV3-1; d_gene: TRBD2; j_gene: TRBJ2-1; abundance: -; CDR3nt: TGTGCCGGCAGCGACTCACAGGGTCGACTAGCGGGAGGGGGGTATGAGCAGTTCTTC; CDR3aa: CAGSDSQGRLAGGGYEQFF
v_gene: TRBV7-8; d_gene: TRBD1; j_gene: TRBJ2-1; abundance: -; CDR3nt: TGTGCCAGCAGCCCCCGGGACAGACCCTACAATGAGCAGTTCTTC; CDR3aa: CASSPRDRPYNEQFF
v_gene: TRBV6-1; d_gene: -; j_gene: TRBJ1-6; abundance: -; CDR3nt: TGTGCCAGCAGTGAAGGAGGGGGGATTGGCTCACCCCTCCACTTT; CDR3aa: CASSEGGGIGSPLHF
v_gene: TRBV20-1; d_gene: -; j_gene: TRBJ2-7; abundance: few; CDR3nt: TGCAGTACTAGAGATAGGCGGGTCTCCTACGAGCAGTACTTC; CDR3aa: CSTRDRRVSYEQYF
v_gene: TRBV15; d_gene: -; j_gene: TRBJ2-7; abundance: -; CDR3nt: TGTGCCACCAGCTGGGGGCCGACCTCCGGGGAGCAGTACTTC; CDR3aa: CATSWGPTSGEQYF
v_gene: TRBV6-1; d_gene: TRBD2; j_gene: TRBJ2-7; abundance: -; CDR3nt: TGTGCCTGCTCGGGGAGGGTTACCCACGAGCAGTACTTC; CDR3aa: CACSGRVTHEQYF
v_gene: TRBV6-6; d_gene: -; j_gene: TRBJ2-7; abundance: -; CDR3nt: TGTGCCAGCAGCCTGGGCGGGGCAGCCTACGAGCAGTACTTC; CDR3aa: CASSLGGAAYEQYF
v_gene: TRBV27; d_gene: TRBD2; j_gene: TRBJ2-7; abundance: -; CDR3nt: TGTGCCAGCACGGGACTAGCCACAAAAGAGCAGTACTTC; CDR3aa: CASTGLATKEQYF
v_gene: TRBV15; d_gene: -; j_gene: TRBJ2-1; abundance: few; CDR3nt: TGTGCCACCAGCAGATCCCGGACTACGATGACTAATGAGCAGTTCTTC; CDR3aa: CATSRSRTTMTNEQFF
v_gene: TRBV4-1; d_gene: -; j_gene: TRBJ2-6; abundance: -; CDR3nt: TGCGCCAGCAGCCAAGAAGGCGTAGGGGTATCTGGGGCCAACGTCCTGACTTTC; CDR3aa: CASSQEGVGVSGANVLTF
v_gene: TRBV29-1; d_gene: -; j_gene: TRBJ1-2; abundance: few; CDR3nt: TGCAGCGTGCCCGCCGGGACGCACCCCGGCTATGGCTACACCTTC; CDR3aa: CSVPAGTHPGYGYTF
v_gene: TRBV4-3; d_gene: TRBD1; j_gene: TRBJ1-4; abundance: -; CDR3nt: TGCGCCAGCAGCCAAGATCTGGTGACAGGACAGGCAACTAATGAAAAACTGTTTTTT; CDR3aa: CASSQDLVTGQATNEKLFF
v_gene: TRBV4-2; d_gene: TRBD2; j_gene: TRBJ2-7; abundance: -; CDR3nt: TGTGCCAGCAGCCGTGGACTAGCGGGAACCTACGAGCAGTACTTC; CDR3aa: CASSRGLAGTYEQYF
v_gene: TRBV2; d_gene: -; j_gene: TRBJ2-5; abundance: few; CDR3nt: TGTGCCAGCAGTGAGGGGAAAGGCCTTCAAGAGACCCAGTACTTC; CDR3aa: CASSEGKGLQETQYF
v_gene: TRBV11-3; d_gene: TRBD1; j_gene: TRBJ2-1; abundance: -; CDR3nt: TGTGCCAGCAGCTTAGGGGTGGGGACAGGGGGCGAAGGTGAGCAGTTCTTC; CDR3aa: CASSLGVGTGGEGEQFF
v_gene: TRBV7-2; d_gene: TRBD2; j_gene: TRBJ2-7; abundance: -; CDR3nt: TGTGCCAGCAGCTCGAGCGGGGCCACCTACGAGCAGTACTTC; CDR3aa: CASSSSGATYEQYF
v_gene: TRBV4-2; d_gene: -; j_gene: TRBJ2-1; abundance: -; CDR3nt: TGTGCCAGCAGCCTCCCCGGGGACTCTGCGGAGCAGTTCTTC; CDR3aa: CASSLPGDSAEQFF
v_gene: TRBV5-6; d_gene: TRBD1; j_gene: TRBJ2-5; abundance: -; CDR3nt: TGTGCCAGCAGCGCCGGGACAGGGGGAGAGCGGTACTTC; CDR3aa: CASSAGTGGERYF
v_gene: TRBV3-1; d_gene: -; j_gene: TRBJ2-5; abundance: -; CDR3nt: TGTGCCAGCAGCCAAAAGGGACTGAGACAAGAGACCCAGTACTTC; CDR3aa: CASSQKGLRQETQYF
v_gene: TRBV5-1; d_gene: TRBD1; j_gene: TRBJ1-4; abundance: -; CDR3nt: TGCGCCAGCAGTTGGGGACAGGGAAGCGAAAAACTGTTTTTT; CDR3aa: CASSWGQGSEKLFF
v_gene: TRBV28; d_gene: -; j_gene: TRBJ2-1; abundance: -; CDR3nt: TGTGCCAGCAGTCAGAGAGGGCCCTACAATGAGCAGTTCTTC; CDR3aa: CASSQRGPYNEQFF
v_gene: TRBV20-1; d_gene: -; j_gene: TRBJ2-7; abundance: few; CDR3nt: TGCAGTGGGGAGGACAGCTTGACCTACGAGCAGTACTTC; CDR3aa: CSGEDSLTYEQYF
v_gene: TRBV7-2; d_gene: -; j_gene: TRBJ2-7; abundance: -; CDR3nt: TGTGCCAGCAGCTCCGGGAAATGGGGTCCGAGCTCCTACGAGCAGTACTTC; CDR3aa: CASSSGKWGPSSYEQYF
v_gene: TRBV5-6; d_gene: -; j_gene: TRBJ2-6; abundance: many; CDR3nt: TGTGCCAGCAGCTCCATGGAGGAGGGCTCAGGGGCCAACGTCCTGACTTTC; CDR3aa: CASSSMEEGSGANVLTF
v_gene: TRBV6-5; d_gene: TRBD1; j_gene: TRBJ2-1; abundance: -; CDR3nt: TGTGCCAGCAGTTACTCCGGGACAGGGGCAGGTGAGCAGTTCTTC; CDR3aa: CASSYSGTGAGEQFF